This T cell receptor (beta chain) was sequenced for a study of blood T cell repertoires in COVID-19. Study in general: From the United States, Italy and Spain came samples of acute and convalescent COVID-19. T cells, B-cell-depleted T cells, or PBMCs supplied cDNA or gDNA.

Per germline, CDR1 SGHAT and CDR2 FQNNGV. The CDR3 loop spans 13 amino acids. V lost 7 bases, J lost 4 bases, and 3 bases stayed unmatched. Repertoires were generated with immunoSEQ multiplex PCR, while TCRdb's copy carries only in-frame clones and drops some. The repertoire holds 350,000 or so clones, with 87% as singletons. Seattle participants joined during active infection and were tracked over time. V gene TRBV11-2 combines with J gene TRBJ1-1, with 10 bases matching TRBD1. Sequencing input: peripheral blood. The clonotype comes from a woman in her twenties or thirties with COVID-19, enrolled during active disease. The CDR3 DNA sequence: TGTGCCAGCATCGGACAGGGGGGCACTGAAGCTTTCTTT. Translated: CASIGQGGTEAFF.